This T cell receptor (beta chain) emerged from a study of blood T cells in healthy people across ages. Sample-barcoded 5' priming and a J-beta primer mix drove a second PCR of about 6 to 12 cycles. TCRdb analysed the 5' RACE reads with MiXCR anew, one entry per CDR3 protein. Here the sample spans roughly 1 million distinct CDR3 sequences, around 27% being singletons. General study points: Donor CMV status was unknown, possibly confounding expanded clonotype changes.

V was pared by 5 bases and J by 9 bases, with 7 bases of the junction left unmatched. The germline V gene has CDR1 MDHEN and CDR2 SYDVKM. CDR3 length: 15 amino acids. In its sample, this clonotype was seen a few times. The antigen remains unidentified. These records were also assigned to another study, of T cells of mothers and their children. From that paper: Donation came from three healthy Caucasian mothers together with their six children.

Sequencing was carried out using blood. J is TRBJ1-6 and V is TRBV28; 10 positions match TRBD1. The source of this sequence is a girl aged 2 to 10 in good health. The CDR3 sequence is CASSGRDRGGSPLHF. The DNA of the CDR3 is TGTGCCAGCAGTGGCCGGGACAGGGGTGGTTCACCCCTCCACTTT.